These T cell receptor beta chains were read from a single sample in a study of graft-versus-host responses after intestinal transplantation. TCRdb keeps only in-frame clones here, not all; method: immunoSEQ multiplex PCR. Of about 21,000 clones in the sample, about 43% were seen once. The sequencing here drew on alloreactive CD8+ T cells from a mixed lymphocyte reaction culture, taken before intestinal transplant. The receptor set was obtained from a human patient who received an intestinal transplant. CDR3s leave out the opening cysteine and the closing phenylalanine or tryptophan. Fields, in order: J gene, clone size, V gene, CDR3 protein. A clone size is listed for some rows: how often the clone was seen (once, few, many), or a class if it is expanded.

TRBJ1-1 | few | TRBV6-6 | ASSYSRGATEAF
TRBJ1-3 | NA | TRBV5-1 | ASTRDGSRGNTIY
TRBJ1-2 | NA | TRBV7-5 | ARTKVGKTYGYT
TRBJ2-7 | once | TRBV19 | ASTIGGGLDEQY
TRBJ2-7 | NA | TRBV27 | ASKMTHSYEQY
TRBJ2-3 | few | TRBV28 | ASSLAGGPVADTQY
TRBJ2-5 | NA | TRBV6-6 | ASSYSRQGETQY
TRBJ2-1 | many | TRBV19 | ASSTWGLPYNEQF
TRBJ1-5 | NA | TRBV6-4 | ASSDYLGQPQH
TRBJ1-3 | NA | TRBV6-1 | ASRPYRDGNTIY
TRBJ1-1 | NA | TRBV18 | ASSPQGTGGGTEAF
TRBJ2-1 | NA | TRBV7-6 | ASSLLGGTRNEQF
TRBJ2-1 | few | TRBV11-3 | ASSSLAYNEQF
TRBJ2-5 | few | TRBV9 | ASSVRLQETQY
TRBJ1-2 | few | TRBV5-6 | ASSLGPPRNYGYT
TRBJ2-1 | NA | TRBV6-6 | ASSFRGLTGDEQF
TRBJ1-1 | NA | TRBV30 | AGTNTEAF
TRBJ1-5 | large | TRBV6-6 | ASSRNRNQPQH
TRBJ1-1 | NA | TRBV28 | ASQGATGGQGNEAF
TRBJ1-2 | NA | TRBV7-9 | ASSFGGEHYGYT
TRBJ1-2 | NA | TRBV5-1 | ASSLGQGPNYGYT
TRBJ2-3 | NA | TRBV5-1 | ASSLGWQGGTDTQY
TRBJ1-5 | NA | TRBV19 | ASSIDSNSYSNQPQH
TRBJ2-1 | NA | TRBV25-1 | ASSSQGLLSYNEQF
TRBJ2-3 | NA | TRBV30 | AWSYWGEYTDTQY
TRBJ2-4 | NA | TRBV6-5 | ASSPSGRNIQY
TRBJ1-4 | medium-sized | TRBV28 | ASSFGLELF
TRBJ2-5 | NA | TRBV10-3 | ATHPGQAIQETQY
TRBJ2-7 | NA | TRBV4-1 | ASSQIVLSYEQY
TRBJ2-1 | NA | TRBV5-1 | ASTPGTGGSWRAISYNEQF
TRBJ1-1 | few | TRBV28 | ASSLLGFVAAF
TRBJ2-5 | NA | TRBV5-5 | ASSLDRLLYQETQY
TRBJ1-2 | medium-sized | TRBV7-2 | ASSLVGGTDPYT
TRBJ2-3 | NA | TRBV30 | AWNWGGSDTQY
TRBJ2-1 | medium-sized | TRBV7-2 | ASSLVRGGNEQF
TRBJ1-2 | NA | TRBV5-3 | ARSGVYYGYT
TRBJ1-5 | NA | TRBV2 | ASSVQGVKNQPQH
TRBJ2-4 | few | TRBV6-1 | ASSRDMIAKNIQY
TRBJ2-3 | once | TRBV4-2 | ASSQGTEEDTQY
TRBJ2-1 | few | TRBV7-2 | ASSLEAGVYNEQF
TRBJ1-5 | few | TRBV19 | ASSMTGSQPQH
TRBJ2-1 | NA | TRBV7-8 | ASSPRLDGEQF
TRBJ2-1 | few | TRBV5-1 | ASSSTGDSYNEQF
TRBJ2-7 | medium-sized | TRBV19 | ASSRTGNSYEQY
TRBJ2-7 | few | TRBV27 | ASSYEQY
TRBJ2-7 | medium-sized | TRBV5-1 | ASSWTSGRAYEQY
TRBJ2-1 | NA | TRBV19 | ASSVQGLAGVSDEQF
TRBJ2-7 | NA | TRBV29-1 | SVVTSSSSSYEQY
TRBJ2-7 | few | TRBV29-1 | SVEDPWTGSYEQY
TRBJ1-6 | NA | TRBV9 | ASSVAQINSPLH
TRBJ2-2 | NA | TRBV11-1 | ASSLQGSGNTGELF
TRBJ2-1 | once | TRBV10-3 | AIKGTDYNEQF
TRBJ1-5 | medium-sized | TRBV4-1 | ASSQEAGSPGNQPQH
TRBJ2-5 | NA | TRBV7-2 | ASSLGGLAGETQY
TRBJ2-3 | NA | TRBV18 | ASSPSAGGPGDTQY
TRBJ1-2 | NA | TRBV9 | ASSVAGGLNYGYT
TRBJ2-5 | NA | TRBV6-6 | ASKGGLRRETQY
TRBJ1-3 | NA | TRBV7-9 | ASSSLNTIY
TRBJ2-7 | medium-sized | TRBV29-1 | SVLAAVGVHEQY
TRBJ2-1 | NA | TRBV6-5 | ASSYRGQDEQF